The 13 T cell receptor beta chains reported below all come from one sample, sequenced in a study of T cell responses to AZD1222 COVID-19 vaccine. Assay: immunoSEQ multiplex PCR; the TCRdb copy retains only in-frame clones and omits some. The sample includes 45,000 to 65,000 clones, approximately 88% of them seen just once. The sequences come from peripheral blood, collected on day 0 of AZD1222 vaccination. The receptor source for this set is an adult in good health.

The chain joins TRBV11-3 to TRBJ1-2, with 7 bases that match TRBD1. Unmatched junction bases numbered 5, after V lost 5 bases and J lost 5 bases. In germline, CDR1 is SGHNT, CDR2 YENEEA. The CDR3 extends over 13 amino acids. The DNA of the CDR3 is TGTGCCAGCAGCCCTGACAGGGCTTATGGCTACACCTTC. As protein: CASSPDRAYGYTF.

The chain combines TRBV15 with TRBJ1-1; tentative D call: TRBD1 (6 bases). The germline gives CDR1 LNHNV, CDR2 YYDKDF (reference sequence). Trimming removed 1 base from V and 5 bases from J, with 14 bases in between. The CDR3 runs to 15 residues. CDR3: CATSRVGGRRTEAFF. CDR3 coding DNA: TGTGCCACCAGCAGAGTGGGGGGGCGCCGGACTGAAGCTTTCTTT.

This chain joins TRBV5-6 and TRBJ1-3; 9 bases fit TRBD1. CDR3 length equals 17 residues. Germline lookup yields CDR1 SGHDT and CDR2 YYEEEE. After removal of 2 bases from V and 3 bases from J, the junction contained 9 bases not matched to a gene. The CDR3 nucleotides read TGTGCCAGCAGCTTACCCGGGACAGGGAAAAATGGAAACACCATATATTTT. Residues: CASSLPGTGKNGNTIYF.

CDR3 loop: CATSSYDRGNQPQHF. In nucleotides, the CDR3 is TGTGCCACCAGCAGTTACGACAGGGGCAATCAGCCCCAGCATTTT. This chain joins TRBV15 and TRBJ1-5; 7 bases are shared with TRBD1. Losses at the gene ends were 3 bases for V and 2 bases for J; bases not matched to a gene: 4. This CDR3 is 15 amino acids long. Germline V gene data show CDR1 as LNHNV and CDR2 as YYDKDF (reference sequence).

V gene TRBV5-1 combines with J gene TRBJ2-3; no clear D. V dropped 2 bases and J dropped 6 bases, with 7 bases sitting between them. Germline V CDR1 and CDR2: SGHRS, YFSETQ. The CDR3 length is 12 residues. The chain's CDR3 is CASSFNGDTQYF. DNA for the CDR3: TGCGCCAGCAGCTTTAACGGGGATACGCAGTATTTT.

This sequence joins TRBV28 and TRBJ2-7; a weak D match, TRBD2 (6 bases). The ends were cut back, 9 bases at V and 6 bases at J, with 12 bases in the middle. The CDR3 contains 11 residues. Germline-derived CDR1 and CDR2 are MDHEN and SYDVKM. The CDR3 DNA is TGTGCCAGTAGCGGCCTCGGCGAGCAGTACTTC. It specifies CASSGLGEQYF.

The V call is TRBV5-4, the J call TRBJ2-7; 11 bases align to TRBD2. Germline trimming cut 2 bases from V and 0 bases from J; bases unmatched to any gene: 4. From germline, CDR1 is SGHNT and CDR2 YYREEE (reference sequence). The CDR3 consists of 16 residues. CDR3 coding DNA: TGTGCCAGCAGCTTAGGGGGACTAGCGGTCTCCTACGAGCAGTACTTC. The encoded protein is CASSLGGLAVSYEQYF.

The chain employs TRBV19 and TRBJ2-3; the match to TRBD2 covers 10 bases. The CDR3 spans 17 residues. V lost 1 base and J lost 0; bases outside the gene matches: 4. The germline gives CDR1 LNHDA, CDR2 SQIVND (reference sequence). CDR3 loop: CASSIVAGGSSTDTQYF. CDR3 coding DNA: TGTGCCAGTAGTATAGTAGCGGGGGGTTCTAGCACAGATACGCAGTATTTT.

The chain has TRBV29-1 and TRBJ2-7; D might be TRBD1 (6 bases). Trimming stripped 5 bases from V and 3 bases from J, with 14 bases between. The CDR3 length is 13 residues. Germline CDR1 SQVTM, CDR2 ANQGSEA. CDR3 protein: CSVKTGSLYEQYF. CDR3 sequence (DNA): TGCAGCGTTAAGACAGGTTCCCTCTACGAGCAGTACTTC.

In this sample, this clone turned up once. J is TRBJ1-3 and V is TRBV3-1 (or the pseudogene TRBV3-2); no clear D gene. Per the germline V gene, CDR1 is LGHDT and CDR2 is YNNKEL (reference sequence). The CDR3 consists of 11 residues. The germline V and J ends were trimmed by 3 bases and 6 bases, with 3 bases remaining between them. The CDR3 nucleotides read TGTGCCAGCAGCCACCTAAACACCATATATTTT. Amino acids: CASSHLNTIYF.

This chain links TRBV2 with TRBJ1-1; maybe TRBD1 (5 bases). Germline CDR1 and CDR2: SNHLY and FYNNEI. V was shortened by 11 bases and J by 5 bases, with 15 bases between the two germline ends. The CDR3 spans 12 residues. The CDR3 sequence: CALKWGVTEAFF. The CDR3 DNA reads TGTGCCTTAAAATGGGGGGTGACTGAAGCTTTCTTT.

The J gene is TRBJ1-2, the V gene TRBV6-1; D unclear. The CDR3 loop spans 17 amino acids. Germline CDR1 is MNHNS and CDR2 is SASEGT. Trimming pared 0 bases from V and 3 bases from J, leaving 17 bases between. Here the CDR3 DNA reads TGTGCCAGCAGTGAAGCCCCTCCCGCCGGGCGTCACTATGGCTACACCTTC. This gives the protein CASSEAPPAGRHYGYTF.

This chain uses TRBV6-5 with TRBJ2-7, with 11 bases fitting TRBD2. The CDR3 consists of 16 residues. Germline V gene data show CDR1 as MNHEY and CDR2 as SVGAGI. Trimming at V came to 4 bases and at J to 4 bases, leaving 9 bases not matched to a gene. The CDR3 is CASSSLAGGKRYEQYF. As DNA, the CDR3 is TGTGCCAGCAGTTCCTTAGCGGGAGGGAAGAGGTACGAGCAGTACTTC.